The present TCR beta chain was sequenced within a study of post-analysis software for immune sequencing data. Trimming cost V 3 bases and J 15 bases; bases outside gene matches: 16. CDR3 length: 15 amino acids. The germline V gene encodes CDR1 DFQATT and CDR2 SNEGSKA (reference sequence). Study-level findings and limits: Samples made in the same batch grouped tightly together by F measure. Higher frequency in patients than in controls was seen for 5 or 6 TRBV segments, with TRBV5-6, TRBV5-1 and TRBV20-1 among them.

In this sample, this clonotype turned up a few times. The antigen remains unidentified. Libraries were made from TCR beta cDNA, and they carried unique molecular identifiers. The yield from around 1 to 10 million T cells was some 500,000 cDNA molecules in total. One entry per CDR3 protein results from TCRdb running MiXCR on the PCR reads. This sample carries hundreds of thousands of distinct CDR3 sequences, roughly 29% of them seen once, and the ten largest clones take approximately 0.6%. This receptor was identified in a girl aged 10-17 years with multiple sclerosis. The V gene is TRBV20-1, the J gene TRBJ1-6, with 8 bases lining up with TRBD1. Input material: blood. The CDR3 reads CSASAPGTGPKGLHF. The CDR3 DNA follows: TGCAGTGCTAGTGCCCCGGGGACAGGCCCTAAAGGCCTCCACTTT.